This T cell receptor (beta chain) was obtained from a study of PD-1 blockade in classical Hodgkin lymphoma. From germline, CDR1 is KGHSH and CDR2 LQKENI. The CDR3 extends over 16 amino acids. The ends lost 4 bases at V and 4 bases at J; junction bases unmatched: 10. This table comes from immunoSEQ multiplex PCR, and its TCRdb copy is limited to in-frame clones, with some not included. This table holds roughly 29,000 clones, just over 90% found once. Time point: newly diagnosed, previously untreated cHL patient sample. V and J are TRBV18 and TRBJ1-3; 7 bases are a match to TRBD1. The source of this sequence is a human donor with classical Hodgkin lymphoma. The sequencing sample was made of peripheral blood mononuclear cells (PBMCs). The CDR3, as DNA: TGTGCCAGCTCACTGCCCGGGACAGTGGCCGGAAACACCATATATTTT. This encodes CASSLPGTVAGNTIYF.